Listed below are T cell receptor beta chains from one sample, sequenced in a study of cytomegalovirus exposure and HLA in healthy donors. TCRdb's table, derived via immunoSEQ multiplex PCR, lists solely in-frame clones and lacks some. The table shows about 160,000 clones, with around four fifths occurring only once. The sequencing sample was made of PBMCs. These receptors originate from a man aged 25-45 years in good health and CMV-seropositive. The CDR3 runs from the conserved cysteine through the conserved F or W. D genes are given only for firm matches.

TRBV6-5	TRBJ2-7	TRBD1	CASSYGQGAREQYF
TRBV9	TRBJ1-5	-	CASSENPGGNQPQHF
TRBV7-6	TRBJ1-2	TRBD1	CASSPGTGSYGYTF
TRBV7-8	TRBJ2-4	-	CARGSAKNIQYF
TRBV7-9	TRBJ2-7	-	CASSLGRAEQYF
TRBV2	TRBJ2-7	-	CASNMDTGREQYF
TRBV7-2	TRBJ2-2	TRBD1	CASSPAQGAHTGELFF
TRBV6-5	TRBJ2-7	TRBD2	CASSGTSVGTEQYF
TRBV19	TRBJ2-5	TRBD1	CASSGQGAGETQYF
TRBV5-1	TRBJ1-1	TRBD1	CASSLVQGAGTEAFF
TRBV21-1	TRBJ1-5	-	CASSKVRVQPQHF
TRBV7-9	TRBJ1-4	TRBD1	CASSLEGTGLKKLFF
TRBV25-1	TRBJ1-1	-	CASSERGMRVNTEAFF
TRBV19	TRBJ2-7	TRBD1	CASSAATGTYEQYF
TRBV10-3	TRBJ1-2	TRBD1	CAISGGQGHYGYTF
TRBV13	TRBJ1-2	-	CASSLWGWGEEGYTF
TRBV10-2	TRBJ2-5	TRBD1	CASSDPGTGKTQYF
TRBV6-6	TRBJ1-5	-	CASSYSRNLGPQHF
TRBV6-6	TRBJ2-3	TRBD1	CASSPTGGGGDTQYF
TRBV11-2	TRBJ2-5	-	CASSRGETQYF
TRBV19	TRBJ2-1	TRBD2	CASSYGLSGADYNEQFF
TRBV12-5	TRBJ1-3	-	CASSYSSGNTIYF
TRBV19	TRBJ1-1	-	CASSGTLNTEAFF
TRBV6-1	TRBJ2-7	TRBD1	CASRDRDRGTYEQYF
TRBV6-6	TRBJ1-5	-	CASSYLRDINQPQHF
TRBV5-1	TRBJ2-5	-	CASSLGQGRETQYF
TRBV4-2	TRBJ1-1	-	CASSQEGTGGRTEAFF
TRBV10-1	TRBJ2-1	TRBD2	CASSQLASTYNEQFF
TRBV4-1	TRBJ2-2	-	CASSHFVGGNTGELFF
TRBV7-9	TRBJ1-4	-	CASSLNTATNEKLFF
TRBV2	TRBJ1-5	TRBD1	CASSSSQGDHQPQHF
TRBV5-1	TRBJ1-2	-	CASSLEQRVGYTF
TRBV7-9	TRBJ1-2	-	CASSLEFSTF
TRBV11-2	TRBJ1-3	TRBD1	CASSFQDRGNTIYF
TRBV7-2	TRBJ2-1	TRBD2	CASSLPLAGGRKQFF
TRBV2	TRBJ2-7	-	CASSEEGGPYEQYF
TRBV23-1	TRBJ2-1	TRBD2	CASSQTSGGLGNEQFF
TRBV5-1	TRBJ2-3	-	CASSLSGTDTQYF
TRBV7-2	TRBJ2-2	TRBD1	CASSLAPRTGDPGELFF
TRBV4-3	TRBJ2-5	-	CASSSRVQETQYF
TRBV12-5	TRBJ2-7	TRBD1	CASGFHRGYEQYF
TRBV5-1	TRBJ2-7	-	CASSLAGFSYEQYF